The 28 T cell receptor beta chains below come from one sample, sequenced in a study of T cell responses to AZD1222 COVID-19 vaccine (dated by TCRdb to the early 2020s). The time point label, read with the paper, signifies: about 28 days (+/-7) after the second vaccine dose. Library preparation employed the immunoSEQ multiplex PCR assay. Held by TCRdb, this immuneACCESS table contains in-frame sequences only and omits some clones. Under half of the omission traces to an unresolved V gene where checked; the cause of the rest is unknown. The sample data list around 190,000 clones, and about 89% of these were observed just once. The ten biggest clones cover 1.5% to 2% of the sample. The material was peripheral blood, obtained 28 days after the second AZD1222 dose. The receptors derive from an adult who received the AZD1222 COVID-19 vaccine.

This clone showed up just once. This rearrangement joins TRBV19 to TRBJ2-1; the D gene is possibly TRBD1 (5 bases). Germline CDR1 is LNHDA and CDR2 is SQIVND (reference sequence). Trimming took off 3 bases at V and 0 bases at J, with 6 bases between the two ends. The CDR3 has 14 amino acids. CDR3 sequence reads: CASSIQGSYNEQFF. The CDR3 nucleotides read TGTGCCAGTAGTATTCAGGGCTCCTACAATGAGCAGTTCTTC.

This clone occurred a few times. This chain connects TRBV7-9 to TRBJ2-6; possibly TRBD1 for D (6 bases). CDR1 and CDR2 (germline): SEHNR, FQNEAQ (reference sequence). V lost 5 bases and J lost 0, with 11 bases in between. The CDR3 runs to 16 residues. The CDR3 bases are TGTGCCAGCAGCCGGACAGTCCGCTCTGGGGCCAACGTCCTGACTTTC. As protein: CASSRTVRSGANVLTF. The whole variable domain, remainder taken from reference TRBV7-9 and TRBJ2-6, is DTGVSQNPRHKITKRGQNVTFRCDPISEHNRLYWYRQTLGQGPEFLTYFQNEAQLEKSRLLSDRFSAERPKGSFSTLEIQRTEQGDSAMYLCASSRTVRSGANVLTFGAGSRLTVL.

V and J are TRBV2 and TRBJ1-6, with 7 bases that match TRBD1. Germline values: CDR1 SNHLY, CDR2 FYNNEI. The CDR3 has 13 amino acids. J lost 10 bases, V lost 3 bases, and 3 bases had no gene match. The chain's CDR3 is CASSDRGKSPLHF. CDR3 coding DNA: TGTGCCAGCAGTGACAGGGGGAAATCACCCCTCCACTTT.

The chain uses TRBV19 and TRBJ2-2; 8 nucleotides agree with TRBD1. The CDR3 extends over 20 amino acids. The germline V gene encodes CDR1 LNHDA and CDR2 SQIVND (reference sequence). With V trimmed by 5 bases and J by 6 bases, 23 bases remained unmatched. In nucleotides, the CDR3 is TGTGCCAGTAGTCACCTCGGACAGGGAGGATTGGTAACAACGGCCGGGGAGCTGTTTTTT. Protein product: CASSHLGQGGLVTTAGELFF.

This clone has more than one count but fewer than ten. V and J are TRBV2 and TRBJ1-6, with TRBD1 as a possible D gene (5 bases). V was clipped by 6 bases and J by 6 bases, with 12 bases between them. This CDR3 region has 14 residues. CDR1 SNHLY and CDR2 FYNNEI come from the germline V gene. CDR3 nucleotides: TGTGCCAGCAGCCCCAGGGTTACTAATTCACCCCTCCACTTT. Protein: CASSPRVTNSPLHF.

The chain has TRBV12-3 or TRBV12-4 and TRBJ1-5; 7 bases map to TRBD1. The ends lost 6 bases at V and 4 bases at J; junction bases unmatched: 0. The CDR3 loop spans 12 amino acids. CDR3 coding DNA: TGTGCCAGCAGGGGACAGAATCAGCCCCAGCATTTT. Protein: CASRGQNQPQHF.

The rearrangement joins TRBV19 to TRBJ1-4; TRBD1 might be the D (6 bases). V lost 5 bases, J lost 8 bases, and 18 bases lay in between. Germline values: CDR1 LNHDA, CDR2 SQIVND (reference sequence). This CDR3 region has 15 residues. The DNA of the CDR3 is TGTGCCAGTAGTGAACCGGGACACGTTAAAGAAAAACTGTTTTTT. Protein: CASSEPGHVKEKLFF.

The chain's CDR3 is CAISGPLGLAGPDTQYF. CDR3 DNA: TGTGCCATCAGTGGCCCCCTGGGACTAGCGGGACCAGATACGCAGTATTTT. This rearrangement joins TRBV10-3 to TRBJ2-3; 13 nucleotides match TRBD2. The germline V gene has CDR1 ENHRY and CDR2 SYGVKD. The junction had 8 bases not matched to a gene; V was cut back by 4 bases and J by 4 bases. This CDR3 is 17 amino acids long.

CDR3 protein: CASSYGRGAAGELFF. The CDR3 DNA reads TGTGCCAGCAGTTACGGCCGGGGGGCGGCCGGGGAGCTGTTTTTT. This sequence joins TRBV6-2 or TRBV6-3 and TRBJ2-2; D perhaps matches TRBD2 (7 bases). The CDR3 contains 15 residues. V was trimmed by 2 bases and J by 6 bases, leaving 13 bases between them. Germline V gene data show CDR1 as MNHEY and CDR2 as SVGEGT.

The V gene is TRBV7-2, the J gene TRBJ2-2, with 9 bases fitting TRBD1. The CDR3 runs 15 residues. V was pared by 5 bases and J by 8 bases, with 9 bases of the junction left unmatched. The V gene's germline CDR1 is SGHTA and CDR2 FQGNSA. DNA for the CDR3: TGTGCCAGCAGCAAGGGACAGGGCAATGCGGGGGAGCTGTTTTTT. Translation: CASSKGQGNAGELFF.

Notes on this clone: At one end the junction does not follow the germline gene, possibly because of a read error. This chain uses TRBV14 with TRBJ2-2; D unresolved. In germline, CDR1 is SGHDN, CDR2 FVKESK. The CDR3 length is 15 residues. In nucleotides, the CDR3 is TGTGCCAGCAACCAAGGGCGACAAAACACCGGGGAGCTGTTTTTT. Its protein product is CASNQGRQNTGELFF.

This sequence joins TRBV27 and TRBJ1-2; D is unclear. The germline CDR1 and CDR2 sequences are MNHEY and SMNVEV (reference sequence). The CDR3 consists of 16 residues. Between the trimmed V and J ends, which lost 6 bases and 4 bases, there was a span of 21 bases. CDR3 in amino acids: CASSRSGGYTGYGYTF. The CDR3, as DNA: TGTGCCAGCAGCCGTTCGGGCGGCTACACGGGCTATGGCTACACCTTC.

This sequence joins TRBV4-1 and TRBJ2-7; D is unclear. V lost 1 base and J lost 3, with 7 bases in between. CDR3 length: 13 residues. Germline CDR1 and CDR2: MGHRA and YSYEKL. The chain's CDR3 is CASSQGRSYEQYF. The CDR3 DNA is TGCGCCAGCAGCCAAGGCAGGAGCTACGAGCAGTACTTC.

J is TRBJ2-1 and V is TRBV6-8; 8 nucleotides match TRBD2. CDR3 size: 16 residues. V shed 6 bases, J shed 5 bases, and the junction held 12 bases outside the gene matches. Germline V lookup: CDR1 MNHGY, CDR2 SAAAGT. The CDR3 bases are TGTGCCAGCAGCCATAATTGGCGGGGGGTCGACAATGAGCAGTTCTTC. Its protein product is CASSHNWRGVDNEQFF.

This sequence joins TRBV13 and TRBJ1-5, with 8 positions matching TRBD1. Germline V gives CDR1 PRHDT, CDR2 FYEKMQ (reference sequence). The CDR3 covers 16 residues. Trimming removed 3 bases from V and 6 bases from J; junction bases left unmatched: 10. CDR3 loop: CASSLKVTGGCQPQHF. CDR3 sequence (DNA): TGTGCCAGCAGCTTGAAGGTTACAGGGGGATGTCAGCCCCAGCATTTT.

The V and J genes are TRBV5-1 and TRBJ2-3, with a tentative D call TRBD2 (6 bases). V lost 1 base to trimming and J lost 0 bases, with 12 bases between them. This CDR3 is built from 16 residues. CDR1 is SGHRS, CDR2 YFSETQ, per germline. The CDR3 loop is CASSLNGGTSTDTQYF. CDR3 nucleotide sequence: TGCGCCAGCAGCTTGAACGGCGGGACTAGCACAGATACGCAGTATTTT. The whole variable domain, filled in from reference TRBV5-1 and TRBJ2-3, reads KAGVTQTPRYLIKTRGQQVTLSCSPISGHRSVSWYQQTPGQGLQFLFEYFSETQRNKGNFPGRFSGRQFSNSRSEMNVSTLELGDSALYLCASSLNGGTSTDTQYFGPGTRLTVL.

V and J are TRBV19 and TRBJ2-3; 8 bases are a match to TRBD1. Germline CDR1 is LNHDA and CDR2 is SQIVND (reference sequence). The CDR3 loop spans 16 amino acids. The V and J ends lost 6 bases and 3 bases, in that order; junction bases with no gene match: 11. The CDR3 DNA is TGTGCCAGTAGGCAATCCGGACAGGGTCAGACAGATACGCAGTATTTT. Translating gives CASRQSGQGQTDTQYF.

The chain employs TRBV3-1 (or the pseudogene TRBV3-2) and TRBJ1-1; no firm D call. Per germline, CDR1 LGHDT and CDR2 YNNKEL (reference sequence). V shed 0 bases and J shed 1 base, with 9 bases lying between them. CDR3 length: 15 residues. The CDR3 here is CASSQDQLRNTEAFF. CDR3 bases: TGTGCCAGCAGCCAAGATCAGTTGAGGAACACTGAAGCTTTCTTT.

The chain is built from TRBV2 and TRBJ1-1; maybe TRBD1 (5 bases). The germline V gene has CDR1 SNHLY and CDR2 FYNNEI. V was shortened by 1 base and J by 3 bases, with 9 bases between the two germline ends. The CDR3 length is 14 residues. Here the CDR3 DNA reads TGTGCCAGCAGTGAAGGGGGCGGTTACACTGAAGCTTTCTTT. This gives the protein CASSEGGGYTEAFF.

The chain uses TRBV11-2 and TRBJ2-5, with 12 nucleotides matching TRBD1. The CDR3 loop spans 17 amino acids. J was trimmed by 4 bases and V by 1 base; bases with no gene match: 7. Germline CDR1 reads SGHAT; CDR2 reads FQNNGV. This CDR3 is CASSLGGGTGGRETQYF. CDR3 sequence (DNA): TGTGCCAGCAGCTTAGGGGGCGGGACAGGGGGCCGAGAGACCCAGTACTTC.

J is TRBJ1-6 and V is TRBV7-3, with D possibly being TRBD1 (5 bases). The germline V gene has CDR1 SGHTA and CDR2 FQGTGA. Trimming shortened V by 1 base and J by 7 bases, and 11 bases separated the two germline ends. CDR3 length equals 15 residues. DNA of the CDR3: TGTGCCAGCAGCTTAAGTGCAGGGCCGAATTCACCCCTCCACTTT. It encodes CASSLSAGPNSPLHF.

The chain combines TRBV6-5 with TRBJ1-5; the match to TRBD1 covers 8 bases. Trimming at V came to 5 bases and at J to 4 bases, leaving 7 bases not matched to a gene. There are 15 residues in the CDR3. The V gene's germline CDR1 is MNHEY and CDR2 SVGAGI. Here the CDR3 reads CASSPRGRGNQPQHF. CDR3 DNA sequence: TGTGCCAGCAGTCCCAGGGGGCGCGGGAATCAGCCCCAGCATTTT.

The V gene is TRBV27, the J gene TRBJ2-1; perhaps D is TRBD1 or TRBD2 (5 bases each). CDR1 and CDR2 from the germline V gene are MNHEY and SMNVEV (reference sequence). Trimming took off 6 bases at V and 8 bases at J, with 23 bases between the two ends. The CDR3 covers 16 residues. The CDR3 nucleotides read TGTGCCAGCAGCGACGGCAGGGTGAGGGTACTCGATGAGCAGTTCTTC. It specifies CASSDGRVRVLDEQFF.

The chain recombines TRBV13 with TRBJ2-3, with no clear D. This CDR3 spans 13 amino acids. V was trimmed by 2 bases and J by 3 bases, leaving 6 bases between them. Germline CDR1 and CDR2: PRHDT and FYEKMQ (reference sequence). In DNA form, the CDR3 reads TGTGCCAGCAGCTTATTTAGTACAGATACGCAGTATTTT. Translating it yields CASSLFSTDTQYF.

The rearrangement joins TRBV3-1 (or the pseudogene TRBV3-2) to TRBJ1-5; D not resolved. CDR1 and CDR2 (germline): LGHDT, YNNKEL (reference sequence). The ends were cut back, 2 bases at V and 4 bases at J, with 9 bases in the middle. This CDR3 has 14 residues. The CDR3 DNA follows: TGTGCCAGCAGCCAATCGGCGGGAAATCAGCCCCAGCATTTT. As protein: CASSQSAGNQPQHF.

This rearrangement joins TRBV27 to TRBJ2-1; 7 nucleotides agree with TRBD2. The CDR3 loop spans 14 amino acids. The J segment lost 4 bases and the V segment lost 2 bases, leaving 2 bases of the junction unmatched. Germline V gene sequence: CDR1 MNHEY, CDR2 SMNVEV (reference sequence). The CDR3 DNA is TGTGCCAGCAGTTTAGGGCGGGAGTACAATGAGCAGTTCTTC. Translated: CASSLGREYNEQFF.

Only a few counts were recorded for this clone. This chain uses TRBV24-1 with TRBJ1-2; 7 nucleotides align to TRBD1. CDR1 is KGHDR, CDR2 SFDVKD, per germline. The CDR3 spans 15 residues. J lost 8 bases, V lost 3 bases, and 11 bases had no gene match. Here the CDR3 DNA reads TGTGCCACCAGTGATGGCGGGACAGCTCCGGGAGGCTACACCTTC. Its translation: CATSDGGTAPGGYTF.

The gene calls are TRBV3-1 (or the pseudogene TRBV3-2) and TRBJ1-1; 9 nucleotides line up with TRBD1. The CDR3 loop spans 14 amino acids. Germline assignment: CDR1 LGHDT and CDR2 YNNKEL (reference sequence). The V gene end was trimmed by 2 bases and the J gene end by 11 bases; junction bases not matched to a gene: 9. CDR3 protein: CASSQIQGASNAFF. The CDR3 DNA follows: TGTGCCAGCAGCCAAATACAGGGGGCGAGCAATGCTTTCTTT.